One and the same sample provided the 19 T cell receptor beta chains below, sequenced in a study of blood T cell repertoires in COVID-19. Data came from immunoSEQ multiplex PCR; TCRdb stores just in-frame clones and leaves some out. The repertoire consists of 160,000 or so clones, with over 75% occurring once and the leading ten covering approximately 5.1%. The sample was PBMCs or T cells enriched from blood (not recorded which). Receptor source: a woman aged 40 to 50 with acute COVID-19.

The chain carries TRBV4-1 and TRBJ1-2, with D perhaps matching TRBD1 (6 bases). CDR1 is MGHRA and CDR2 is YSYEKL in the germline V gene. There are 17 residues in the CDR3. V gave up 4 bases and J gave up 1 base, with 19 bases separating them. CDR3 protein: CASSPTHGQPYNYGYTF. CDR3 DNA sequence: TGCGCCAGCAGCCCCACCCATGGACAGCCTTATAACTATGGCTACACCTTC.

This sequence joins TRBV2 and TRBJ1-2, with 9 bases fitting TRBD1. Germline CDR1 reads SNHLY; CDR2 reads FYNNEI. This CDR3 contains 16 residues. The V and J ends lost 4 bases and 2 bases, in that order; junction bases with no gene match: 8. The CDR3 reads CASSADAGQGNYGYTF. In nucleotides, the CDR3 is TGTGCCAGCAGTGCTGATGCCGGACAGGGGAACTATGGCTACACCTTC.

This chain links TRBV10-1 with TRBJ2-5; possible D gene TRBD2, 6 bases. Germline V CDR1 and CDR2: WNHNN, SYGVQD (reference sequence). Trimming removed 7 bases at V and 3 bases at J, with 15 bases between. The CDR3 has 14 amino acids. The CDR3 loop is CASTRWGGEETQYF. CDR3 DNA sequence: TGCGCCAGCACTCGCTGGGGCGGGGAAGAGACCCAGTACTTC.

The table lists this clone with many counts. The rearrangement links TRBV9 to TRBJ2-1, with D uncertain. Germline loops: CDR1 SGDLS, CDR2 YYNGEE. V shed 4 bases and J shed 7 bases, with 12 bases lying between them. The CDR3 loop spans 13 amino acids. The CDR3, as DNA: TGTGCCAGCAGCCAGCCCCCCGGGAATGAGCAGTTCTTC. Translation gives CASSQPPGNEQFF.

The CDR3 reads CASSLSGIQSDTQYF. The CDR3 coding sequence is TGTGCCAGCAGCCTCAGCGGGATTCAGTCAGATACGCAGTATTTT. This chain links TRBV3-1 (or the pseudogene TRBV3-2) with TRBJ2-3, with 7 bases fitting TRBD2. The CDR3 runs to 15 residues. Germline CDR1 LGHDT, CDR2 YNNKEL (reference sequence). V dropped 4 bases and J dropped 4; count of bases not matched to a gene: 8.

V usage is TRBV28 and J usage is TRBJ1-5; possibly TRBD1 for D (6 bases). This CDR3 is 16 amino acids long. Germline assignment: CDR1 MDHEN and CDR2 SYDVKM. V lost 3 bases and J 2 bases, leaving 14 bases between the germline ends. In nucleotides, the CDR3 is TGTGCCAGCAGTTTTCGGGGGGCGCTGGGCAATCAGCCCCAGCATTTT. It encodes CASSFRGALGNQPQHF.

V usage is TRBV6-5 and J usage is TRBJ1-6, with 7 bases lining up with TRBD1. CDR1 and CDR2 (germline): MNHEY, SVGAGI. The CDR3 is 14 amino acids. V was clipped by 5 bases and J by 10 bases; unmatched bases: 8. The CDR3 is CASSPRQGRSPLHF. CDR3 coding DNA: TGTGCCAGCAGTCCCCGACAGGGCCGATCACCCCTCCACTTT.

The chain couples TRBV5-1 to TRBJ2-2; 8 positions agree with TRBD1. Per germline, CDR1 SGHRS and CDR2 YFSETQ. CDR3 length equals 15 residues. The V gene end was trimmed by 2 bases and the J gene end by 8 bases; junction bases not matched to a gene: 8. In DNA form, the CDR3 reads TGCGCCAGCAGCTTCCCGGGACAGGCGGGGGGGGAGCTGTTTTTT. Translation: CASSFPGQAGGELFF.

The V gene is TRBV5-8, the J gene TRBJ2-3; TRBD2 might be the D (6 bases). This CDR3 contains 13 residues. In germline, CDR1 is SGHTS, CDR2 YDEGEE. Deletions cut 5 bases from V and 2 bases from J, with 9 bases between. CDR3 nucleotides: TGTGCCAGCAGTAGCGGTTACACAGATACGCAGTATTTT. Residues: CASSSGYTDTQYF. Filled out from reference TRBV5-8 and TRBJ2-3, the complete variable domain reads EAGVTQSPTHLIKTRGQQATLRCSPISGHTSVYWYQQALGLGLQFLLWYDEGEERNRGNFPPRFSGRQFPNYSSELNVNALELEDSALYLCASSSGYTDTQYFGPGTRLTVL.

CDR3 sequence reads: CASSQTGRVGQPQHF. The CDR3 DNA sequence: TGTGCCAGCAGCCAAACAGGGCGAGTTGGTCAGCCCCAGCATTTT. The chain links TRBV3-1 (or the pseudogene TRBV3-2) to TRBJ1-5; perhaps TRBD1 as D (6 bases). V lost 2 bases and J 6 bases, leaving 14 bases between the germline ends. This CDR3 spans 15 amino acids. In germline, CDR1 is LGHDT, CDR2 YNNKEL (reference sequence).

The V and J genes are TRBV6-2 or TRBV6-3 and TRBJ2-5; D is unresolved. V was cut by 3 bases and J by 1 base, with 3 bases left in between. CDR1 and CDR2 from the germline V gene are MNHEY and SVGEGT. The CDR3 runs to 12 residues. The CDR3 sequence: CASSYIQETQYF. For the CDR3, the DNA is TGTGCCAGCAGTTATATCCAAGAGACCCAGTACTTC.

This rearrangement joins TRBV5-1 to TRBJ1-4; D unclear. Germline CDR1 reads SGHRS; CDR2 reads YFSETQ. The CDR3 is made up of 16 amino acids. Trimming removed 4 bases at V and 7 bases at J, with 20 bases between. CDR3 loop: CASSPDIRSVGEKLFF. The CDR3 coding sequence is TGCGCCAGCAGCCCTGACATTAGGTCAGTAGGTGAAAAACTGTTTTTT. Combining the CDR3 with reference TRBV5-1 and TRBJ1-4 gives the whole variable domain KAGVTQTPRYLIKTRGQQVTLSCSPISGHRSVSWYQQTPGQGLQFLFEYFSETQRNKGNFPGRFSGRQFSNSRSEMNVSTLELGDSALYLCASSPDIRSVGEKLFFGSGTQLSVL.

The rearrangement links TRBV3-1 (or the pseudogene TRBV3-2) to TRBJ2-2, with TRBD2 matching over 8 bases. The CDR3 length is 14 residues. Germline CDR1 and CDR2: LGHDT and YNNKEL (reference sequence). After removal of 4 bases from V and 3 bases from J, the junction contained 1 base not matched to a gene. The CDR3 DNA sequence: TGTGCCAGCAGCCCCGGGGGGGACACCGGGGAGCTGTTTTTT. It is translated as CASSPGGDTGELFF.

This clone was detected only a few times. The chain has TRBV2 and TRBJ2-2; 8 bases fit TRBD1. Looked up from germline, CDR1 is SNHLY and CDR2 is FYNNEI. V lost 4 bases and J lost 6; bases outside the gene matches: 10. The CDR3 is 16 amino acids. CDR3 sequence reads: CASSGQDRENPGELFF. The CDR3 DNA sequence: TGTGCCAGCAGTGGTCAGGACAGGGAAAACCCCGGGGAGCTGTTTTTT.

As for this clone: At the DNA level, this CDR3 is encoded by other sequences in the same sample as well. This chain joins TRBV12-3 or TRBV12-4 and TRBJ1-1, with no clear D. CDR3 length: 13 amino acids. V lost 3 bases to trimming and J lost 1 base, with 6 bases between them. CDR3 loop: CASSLSRNTEAFF. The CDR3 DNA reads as TGTGCCAGCAGTTTGTCCAGGAACACTGAAGCTTTCTTT.

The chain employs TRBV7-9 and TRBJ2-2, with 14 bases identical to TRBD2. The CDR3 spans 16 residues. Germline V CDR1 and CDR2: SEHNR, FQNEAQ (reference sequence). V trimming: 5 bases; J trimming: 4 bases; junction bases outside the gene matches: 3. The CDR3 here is CASSGLAGGPTGELFF. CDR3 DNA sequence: TGTGCCAGCAGCGGACTAGCGGGAGGTCCCACCGGGGAGCTGTTTTTT.

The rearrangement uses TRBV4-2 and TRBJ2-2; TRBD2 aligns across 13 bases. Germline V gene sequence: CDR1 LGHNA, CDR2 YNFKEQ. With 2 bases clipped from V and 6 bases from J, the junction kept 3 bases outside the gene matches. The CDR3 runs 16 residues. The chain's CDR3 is CASSQTSGRAPGELFF. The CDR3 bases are TGTGCCAGCAGCCAAACTAGCGGGAGGGCCCCCGGGGAGCTGTTTTTT.

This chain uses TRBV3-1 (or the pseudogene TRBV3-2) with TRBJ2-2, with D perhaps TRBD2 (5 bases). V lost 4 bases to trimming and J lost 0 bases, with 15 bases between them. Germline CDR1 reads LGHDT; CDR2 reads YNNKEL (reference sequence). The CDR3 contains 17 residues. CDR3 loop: CASSPGSGESNTGELFF. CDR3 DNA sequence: TGTGCCAGCAGCCCCGGCAGCGGTGAATCGAACACCGGGGAGCTGTTTTTT.

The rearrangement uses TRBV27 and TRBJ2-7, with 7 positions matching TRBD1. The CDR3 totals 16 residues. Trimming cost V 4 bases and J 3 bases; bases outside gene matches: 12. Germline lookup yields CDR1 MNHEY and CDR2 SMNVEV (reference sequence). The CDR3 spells CASSSVGQVPFYEQYF. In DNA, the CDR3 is TGTGCCAGCAGTTCAGTCGGACAGGTACCCTTCTACGAGCAGTACTTC.